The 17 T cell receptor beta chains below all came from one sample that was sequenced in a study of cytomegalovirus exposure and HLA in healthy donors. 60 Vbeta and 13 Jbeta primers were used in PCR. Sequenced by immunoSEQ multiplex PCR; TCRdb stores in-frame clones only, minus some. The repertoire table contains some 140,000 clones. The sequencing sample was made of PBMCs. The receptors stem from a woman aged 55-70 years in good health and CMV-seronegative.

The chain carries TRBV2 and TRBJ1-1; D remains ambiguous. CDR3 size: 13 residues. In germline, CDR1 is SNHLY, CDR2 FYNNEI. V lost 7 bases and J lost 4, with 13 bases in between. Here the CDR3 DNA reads TGTGCCAGCACCCTAGCGGGGTTCACTGAAGCTTTCTTT. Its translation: CASTLAGFTEAFF.

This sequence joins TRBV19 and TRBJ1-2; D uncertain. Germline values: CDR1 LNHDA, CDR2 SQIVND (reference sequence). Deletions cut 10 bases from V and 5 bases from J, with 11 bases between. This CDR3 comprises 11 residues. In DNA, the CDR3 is TGTGCCACCAGGATTGGATATGGCTACACCTTC. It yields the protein CATRIGYGYTF.

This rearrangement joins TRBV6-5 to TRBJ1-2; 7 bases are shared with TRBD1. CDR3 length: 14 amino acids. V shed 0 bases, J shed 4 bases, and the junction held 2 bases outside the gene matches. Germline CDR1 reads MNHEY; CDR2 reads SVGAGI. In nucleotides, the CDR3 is TGTGCCAGCAGTTACTCGAGGGGGCTCTATGGCTACACCTTC. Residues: CASSYSRGLYGYTF.

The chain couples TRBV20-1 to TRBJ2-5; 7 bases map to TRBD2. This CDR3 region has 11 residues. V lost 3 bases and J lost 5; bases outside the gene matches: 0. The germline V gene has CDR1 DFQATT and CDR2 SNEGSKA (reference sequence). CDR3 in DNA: TGCAGTGCTAGCGGGGGGGAGACCCAGTACTTC. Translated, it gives CSASGGETQYF.

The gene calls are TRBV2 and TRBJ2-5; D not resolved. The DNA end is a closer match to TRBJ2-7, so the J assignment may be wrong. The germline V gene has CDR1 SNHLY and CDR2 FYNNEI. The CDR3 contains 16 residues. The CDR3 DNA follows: TGTGCCAGCAGCGATATGGAGCCGCGCATAACCTACGAGCAGTACTTC. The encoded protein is CASSDMEPRITYEQYF.

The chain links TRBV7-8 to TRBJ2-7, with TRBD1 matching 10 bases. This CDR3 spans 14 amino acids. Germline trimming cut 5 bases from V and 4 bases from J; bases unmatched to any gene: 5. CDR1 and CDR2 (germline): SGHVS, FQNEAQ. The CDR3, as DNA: TGTGCCAGCAGCAAGGACAGGGGGGATTACGAGCAGTACTTC. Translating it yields CASSKDRGDYEQYF.

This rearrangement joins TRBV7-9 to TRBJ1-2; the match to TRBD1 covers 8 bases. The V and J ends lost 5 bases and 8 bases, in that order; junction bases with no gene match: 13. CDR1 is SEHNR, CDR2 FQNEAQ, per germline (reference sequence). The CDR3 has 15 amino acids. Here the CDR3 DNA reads TGTGCCAGCAGCCCCTCTGGGGACAGGAGAGTAGGCTACACCTTC. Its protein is CASSPSGDRRVGYTF.

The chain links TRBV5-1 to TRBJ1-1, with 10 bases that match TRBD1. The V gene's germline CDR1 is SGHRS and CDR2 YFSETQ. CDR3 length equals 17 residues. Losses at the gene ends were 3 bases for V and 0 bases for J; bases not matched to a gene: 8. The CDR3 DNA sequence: TGCGCCAGCAGCTGGGGACAGGGGTACGGCGTGAACACTGAAGCTTTCTTT. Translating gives CASSWGQGYGVNTEAFF.

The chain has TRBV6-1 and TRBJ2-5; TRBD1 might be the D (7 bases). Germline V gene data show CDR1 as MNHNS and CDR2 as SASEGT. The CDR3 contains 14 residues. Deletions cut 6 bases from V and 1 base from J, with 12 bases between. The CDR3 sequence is CASSPGGSQETQYF. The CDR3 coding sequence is TGTGCCAGCAGCCCAGGGGGGTCCCAAGAGACCCAGTACTTC.

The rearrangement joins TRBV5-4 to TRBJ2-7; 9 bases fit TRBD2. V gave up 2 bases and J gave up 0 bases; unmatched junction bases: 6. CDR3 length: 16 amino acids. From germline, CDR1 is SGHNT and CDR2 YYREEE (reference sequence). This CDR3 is CASSLGTSLSSYEQYF. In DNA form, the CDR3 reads TGTGCCAGCAGCTTAGGGACTAGCCTGAGCTCCTACGAGCAGTACTTC.

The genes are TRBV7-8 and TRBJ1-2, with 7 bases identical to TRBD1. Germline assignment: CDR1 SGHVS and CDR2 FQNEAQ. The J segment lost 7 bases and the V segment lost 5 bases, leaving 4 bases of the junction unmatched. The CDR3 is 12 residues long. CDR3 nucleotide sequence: TGTGCCAGCAGCCAACAGGGGCCTGGCTACACCTTC. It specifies CASSQQGPGYTF.

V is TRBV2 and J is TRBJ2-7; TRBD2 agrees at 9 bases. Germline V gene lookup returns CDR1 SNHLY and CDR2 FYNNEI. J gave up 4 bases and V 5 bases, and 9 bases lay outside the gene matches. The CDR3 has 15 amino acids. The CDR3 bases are TGTGCCAGCAGTAGACTAGCGGATACGTTATACGAGCAGTACTTC. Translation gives CASSRLADTLYEQYF.

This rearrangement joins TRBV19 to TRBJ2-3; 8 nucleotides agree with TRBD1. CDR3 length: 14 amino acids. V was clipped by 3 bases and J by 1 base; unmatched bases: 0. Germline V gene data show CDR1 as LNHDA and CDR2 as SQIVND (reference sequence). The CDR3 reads CASSMTGGTDTQYF. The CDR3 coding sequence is TGTGCCAGTAGTATGACAGGGGGCACAGATACGCAGTATTTT. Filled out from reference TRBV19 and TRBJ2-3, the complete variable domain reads DGGITQSPKYLFRKEGQNVTLSCEQNLNHDAMYWYRQDPGQGLRLIYYSQIVNDFQKGDIAEGYSVSREKKESFPLTVTSAQKNPTAFYLCASSMTGGTDTQYFGPGTRLTVL.

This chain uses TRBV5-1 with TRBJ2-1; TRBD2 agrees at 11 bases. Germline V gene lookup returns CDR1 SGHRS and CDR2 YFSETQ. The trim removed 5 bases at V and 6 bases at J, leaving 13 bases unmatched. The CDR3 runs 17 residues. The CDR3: CASRDISGGARVNEQFF. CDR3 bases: TGCGCCAGCAGAGATATTAGCGGGGGGGCAAGGGTCAATGAGCAGTTCTTC.

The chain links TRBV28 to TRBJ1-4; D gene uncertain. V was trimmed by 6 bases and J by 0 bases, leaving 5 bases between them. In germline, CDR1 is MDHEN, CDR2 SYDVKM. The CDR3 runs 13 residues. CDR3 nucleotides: TGTGCCAGCAGCGGGGCAACTAATGAAAAACTGTTTTTT. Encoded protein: CASSGATNEKLFF.

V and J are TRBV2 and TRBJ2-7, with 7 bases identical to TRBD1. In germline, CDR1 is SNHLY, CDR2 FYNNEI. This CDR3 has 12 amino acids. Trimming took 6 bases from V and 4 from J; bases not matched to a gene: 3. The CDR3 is CASRGGQYEQYF. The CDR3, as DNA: TGTGCCAGCAGAGGGGGCCAGTACGAGCAGTACTTC.

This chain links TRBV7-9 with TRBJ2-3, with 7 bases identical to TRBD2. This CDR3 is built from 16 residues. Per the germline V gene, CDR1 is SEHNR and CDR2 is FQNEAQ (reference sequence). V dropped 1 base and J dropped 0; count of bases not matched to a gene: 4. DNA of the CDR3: TGTGCCAGCAGCTTAGTAGGGACTACGAGCACAGATACGCAGTATTTT. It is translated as CASSLVGTTSTDTQYF.